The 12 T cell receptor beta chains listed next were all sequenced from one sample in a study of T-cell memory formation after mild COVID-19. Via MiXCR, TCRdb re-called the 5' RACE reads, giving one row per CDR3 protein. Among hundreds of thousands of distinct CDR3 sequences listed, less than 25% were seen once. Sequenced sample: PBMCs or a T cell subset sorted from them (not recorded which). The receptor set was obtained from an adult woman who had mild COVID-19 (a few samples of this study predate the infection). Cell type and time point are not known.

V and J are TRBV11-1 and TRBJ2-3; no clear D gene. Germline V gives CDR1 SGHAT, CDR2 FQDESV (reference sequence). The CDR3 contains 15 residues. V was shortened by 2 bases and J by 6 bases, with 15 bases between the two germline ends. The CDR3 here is CASSLKGQWVDTQYF. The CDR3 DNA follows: TGTGCCAGCAGCTTAAAAGGGCAATGGGTTGATACGCAGTATTTT.

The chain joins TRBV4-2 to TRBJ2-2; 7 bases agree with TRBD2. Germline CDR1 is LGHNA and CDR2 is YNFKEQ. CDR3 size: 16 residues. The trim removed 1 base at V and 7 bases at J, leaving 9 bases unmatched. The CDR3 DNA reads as TGTGCCAGCAGCCAAGTTTGGACTAGAGGTGTCGGGGAGCTGTTTTTT. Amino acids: CASSQVWTRGVGELFF.

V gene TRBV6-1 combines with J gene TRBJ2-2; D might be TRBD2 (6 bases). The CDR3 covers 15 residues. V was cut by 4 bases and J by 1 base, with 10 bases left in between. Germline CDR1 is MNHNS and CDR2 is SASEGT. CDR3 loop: CASSGSRGNTGELFF. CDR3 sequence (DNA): TGTGCCAGCAGTGGCTCGCGGGGGAACACCGGGGAGCTGTTTTTT.

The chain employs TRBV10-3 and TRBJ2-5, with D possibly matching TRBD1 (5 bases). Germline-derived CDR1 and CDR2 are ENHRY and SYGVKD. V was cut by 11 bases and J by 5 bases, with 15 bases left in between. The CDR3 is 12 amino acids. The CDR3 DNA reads TGTGCCCCTAGGGGCTCAGGGGAGACCCAGTACTTC. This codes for CAPRGSGETQYF.

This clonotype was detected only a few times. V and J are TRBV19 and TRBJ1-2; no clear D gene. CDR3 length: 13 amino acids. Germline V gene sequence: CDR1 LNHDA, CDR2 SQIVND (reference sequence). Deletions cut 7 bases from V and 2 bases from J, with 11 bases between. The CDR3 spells CASMGRKNYGYTF. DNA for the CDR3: TGTGCCAGTATGGGCAGAAAGAACTATGGCTACACCTTC.

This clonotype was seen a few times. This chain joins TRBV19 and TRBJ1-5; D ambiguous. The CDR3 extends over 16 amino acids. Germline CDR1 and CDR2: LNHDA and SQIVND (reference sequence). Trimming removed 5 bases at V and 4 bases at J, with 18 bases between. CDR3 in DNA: TGTGCCAGTAGTGGCCGACAAGGGCGGAGTAATCAGCCCCAGCATTTT. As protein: CASSGRQGRSNQPQHF.

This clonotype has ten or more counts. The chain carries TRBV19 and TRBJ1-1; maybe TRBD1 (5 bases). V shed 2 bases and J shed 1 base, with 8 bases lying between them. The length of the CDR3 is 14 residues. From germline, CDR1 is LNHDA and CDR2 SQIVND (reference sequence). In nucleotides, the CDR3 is TGTGCCAGTAGTATACTCCAGGGGAACACTGAAGCTTTCTTT. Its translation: CASSILQGNTEAFF.

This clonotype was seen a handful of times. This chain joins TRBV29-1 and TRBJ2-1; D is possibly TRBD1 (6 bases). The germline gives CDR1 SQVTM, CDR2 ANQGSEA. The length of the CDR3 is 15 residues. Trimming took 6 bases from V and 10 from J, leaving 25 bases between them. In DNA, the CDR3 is TGCAGCGTGAAAGTTTACAGGGAAACTACTCGGGAGCAGTTCTTC. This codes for CSVKVYRETTREQFF.

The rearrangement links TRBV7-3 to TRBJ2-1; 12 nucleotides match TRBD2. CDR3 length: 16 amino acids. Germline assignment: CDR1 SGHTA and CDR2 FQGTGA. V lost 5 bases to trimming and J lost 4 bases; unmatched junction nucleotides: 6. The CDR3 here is CASSPGTSGPYNEQFF. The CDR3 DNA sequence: TGTGCCAGCAGCCCCGGGACTAGCGGGCCTTACAATGAGCAGTTCTTC.

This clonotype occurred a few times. The CDR3 DNA sequence: TGTGCCAGCAGCTTGGGGACAGGGATTAGGGTGCCAGGGTTAATCTACGAGCAGTACTTC. Its protein is CASSLGTGIRVPGLIYEQYF. The rearrangement links TRBV5-5 to TRBJ2-7; 8 bases agree with TRBD1. The germline gives CDR1 SGHKS, CDR2 YYEKEE (reference sequence). The CDR3 contains 20 residues. Losses at the gene ends were 0 bases for V and 3 bases for J; bases not matched to a gene: 20.

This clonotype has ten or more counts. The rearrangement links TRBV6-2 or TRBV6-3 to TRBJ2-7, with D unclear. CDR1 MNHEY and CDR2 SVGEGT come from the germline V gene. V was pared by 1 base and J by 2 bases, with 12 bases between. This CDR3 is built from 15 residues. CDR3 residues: CASSYFQSSTYEQYF. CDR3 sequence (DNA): TGTGCCAGCAGTTACTTTCAGTCATCTACCTACGAGCAGTACTTC.

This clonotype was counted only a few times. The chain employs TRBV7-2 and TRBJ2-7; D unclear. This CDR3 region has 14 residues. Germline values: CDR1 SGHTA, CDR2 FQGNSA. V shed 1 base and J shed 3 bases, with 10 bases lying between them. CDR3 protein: CASSLGASSYEQYF. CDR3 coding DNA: TGTGCCAGCAGCTTAGGGGCTTCCAGCTACGAGCAGTACTTC.